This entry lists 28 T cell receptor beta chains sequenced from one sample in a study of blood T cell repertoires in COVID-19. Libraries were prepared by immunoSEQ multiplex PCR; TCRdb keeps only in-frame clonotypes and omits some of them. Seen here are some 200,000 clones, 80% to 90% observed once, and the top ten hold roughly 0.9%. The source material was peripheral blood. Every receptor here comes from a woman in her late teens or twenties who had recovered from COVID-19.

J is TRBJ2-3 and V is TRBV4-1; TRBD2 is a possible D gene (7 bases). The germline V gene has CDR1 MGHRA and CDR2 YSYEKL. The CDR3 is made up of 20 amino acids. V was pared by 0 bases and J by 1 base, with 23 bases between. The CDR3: CASSQERGGRGGWGTDTQYF. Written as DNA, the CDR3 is TGCGCCAGCAGCCAAGAGAGAGGCGGGAGAGGGGGTTGGGGCACAGATACGCAGTATTTT.

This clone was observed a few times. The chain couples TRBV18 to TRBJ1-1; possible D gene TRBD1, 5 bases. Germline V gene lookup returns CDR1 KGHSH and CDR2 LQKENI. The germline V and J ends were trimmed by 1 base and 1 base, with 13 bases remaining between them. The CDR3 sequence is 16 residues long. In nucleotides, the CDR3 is TGTGCCAGCTCACCACAACCAGGGTGGGGGAACACTGAAGCTTTCTTT. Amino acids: CASSPQPGWGNTEAFF.

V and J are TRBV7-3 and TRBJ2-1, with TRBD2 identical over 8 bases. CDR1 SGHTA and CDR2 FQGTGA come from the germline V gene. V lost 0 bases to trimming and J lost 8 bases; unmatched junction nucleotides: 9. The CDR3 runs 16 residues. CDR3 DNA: TGTGCCAGCAGCTTAACACTAGCGGTGGGTGGGGATGAGCAGTTCTTC. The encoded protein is CASSLTLAVGGDEQFF.

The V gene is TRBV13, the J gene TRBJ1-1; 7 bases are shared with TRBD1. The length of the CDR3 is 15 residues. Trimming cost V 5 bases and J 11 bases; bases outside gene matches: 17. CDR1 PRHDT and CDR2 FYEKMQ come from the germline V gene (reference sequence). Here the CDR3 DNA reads TGTGCCAGCAGCGCCCGACAGGGCCCTGGTTTCGAGGCTTTCTTT. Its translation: CASSARQGPGFEAFF.

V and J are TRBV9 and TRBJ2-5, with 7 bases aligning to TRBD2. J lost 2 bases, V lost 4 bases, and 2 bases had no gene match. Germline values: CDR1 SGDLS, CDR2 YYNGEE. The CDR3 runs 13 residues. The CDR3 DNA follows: TGTGCCAGCAGCTGGGGACTACAAGAGACCCAGTACTTC. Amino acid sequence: CASSWGLQETQYF.

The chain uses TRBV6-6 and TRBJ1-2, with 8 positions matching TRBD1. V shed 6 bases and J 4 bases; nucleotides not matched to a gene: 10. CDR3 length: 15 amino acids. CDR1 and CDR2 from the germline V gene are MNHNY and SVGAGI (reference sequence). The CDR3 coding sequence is TGTGCCAGCAGCAAAGGACAGGGAGGTAGCTATGGCTACACCTTC. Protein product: CASSKGQGGSYGYTF.

CDR3 bases: TGTGCCAGCAGTCTTCTTAGCGGGGACACCTACGAGCAGTACTTC. Its translation: CASSLLSGDTYEQYF. This rearrangement joins TRBV9 to TRBJ2-7; 8 positions agree with TRBD2. The CDR3 runs 15 residues. V was clipped by 5 bases and J by 2 bases; unmatched bases: 9. Germline CDR1 SGDLS, CDR2 YYNGEE.

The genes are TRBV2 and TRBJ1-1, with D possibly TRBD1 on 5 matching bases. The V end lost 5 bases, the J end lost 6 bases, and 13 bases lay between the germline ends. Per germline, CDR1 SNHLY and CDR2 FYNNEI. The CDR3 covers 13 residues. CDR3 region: CASSNGGTAEAFF. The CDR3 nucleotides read TGTGCCAGCAGTAACGGGGGGACGGCTGAAGCTTTCTTT.

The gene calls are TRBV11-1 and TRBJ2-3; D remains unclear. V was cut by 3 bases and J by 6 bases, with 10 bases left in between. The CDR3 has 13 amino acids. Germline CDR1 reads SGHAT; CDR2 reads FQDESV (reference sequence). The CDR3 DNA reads TGTGCCAGCAGCTTCCCCGGAGTGGATACGCAGTATTTT. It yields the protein CASSFPGVDTQYF.

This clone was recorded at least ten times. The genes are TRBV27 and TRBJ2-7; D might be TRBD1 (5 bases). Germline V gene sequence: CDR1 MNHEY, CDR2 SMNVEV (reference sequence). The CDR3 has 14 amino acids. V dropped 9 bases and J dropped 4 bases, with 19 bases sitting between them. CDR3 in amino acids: CASSTVPTLYEQYF. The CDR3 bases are TGTGCCAGTTCGACAGTCCCGACTTTATACGAGCAGTACTTC.

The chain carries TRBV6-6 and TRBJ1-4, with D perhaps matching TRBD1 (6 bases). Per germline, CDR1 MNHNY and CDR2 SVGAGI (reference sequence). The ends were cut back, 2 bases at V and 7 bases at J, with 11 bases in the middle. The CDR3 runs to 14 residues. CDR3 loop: CASSYGQRGEKLFF. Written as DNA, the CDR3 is TGTGCCAGCAGTTACGGACAGAGAGGTGAAAAACTGTTTTTT.

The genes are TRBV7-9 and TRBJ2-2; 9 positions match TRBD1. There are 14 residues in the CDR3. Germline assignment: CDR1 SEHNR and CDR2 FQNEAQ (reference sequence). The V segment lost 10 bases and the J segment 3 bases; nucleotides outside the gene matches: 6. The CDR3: CATKTGGYTGELFF. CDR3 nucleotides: TGTGCCACAAAGACAGGGGGATACACCGGGGAGCTGTTTTTT. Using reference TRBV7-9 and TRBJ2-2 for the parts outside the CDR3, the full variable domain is DTGVSQNPRHKITKRGQNVTFRCDPISEHNRLYWYRQTLGQGPEFLTYFQNEAQLEKSRLLSDRFSAERPKGSFSTLEIQRTEQGDSAMYLCATKTGGYTGELFFGEGSRLTVL.

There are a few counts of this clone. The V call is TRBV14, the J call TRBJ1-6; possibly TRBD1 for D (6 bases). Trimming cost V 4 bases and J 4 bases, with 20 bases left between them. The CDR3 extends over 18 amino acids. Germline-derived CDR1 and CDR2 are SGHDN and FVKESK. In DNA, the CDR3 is TGTGCCAGCAGCCCTGGGACTTCCGGGAGGGGGTATAATTCACCCCTCCACTTT. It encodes CASSPGTSGRGYNSPLHF.

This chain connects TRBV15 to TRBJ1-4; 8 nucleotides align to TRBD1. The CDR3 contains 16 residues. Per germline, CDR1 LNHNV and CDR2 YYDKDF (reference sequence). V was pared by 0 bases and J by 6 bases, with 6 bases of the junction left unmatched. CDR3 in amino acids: CATSRDRTGWDEKLFF. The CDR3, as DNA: TGTGCCACCAGCAGAGATCGGACAGGGTGGGATGAAAAACTGTTTTTT.

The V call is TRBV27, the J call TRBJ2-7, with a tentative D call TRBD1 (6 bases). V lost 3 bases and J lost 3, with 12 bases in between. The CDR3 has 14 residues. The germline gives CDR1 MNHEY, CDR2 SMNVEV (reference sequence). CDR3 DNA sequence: TGTGCCAGCAGTTTTGCAGGGGCTATCTACGAGCAGTACTTC. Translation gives CASSFAGAIYEQYF.

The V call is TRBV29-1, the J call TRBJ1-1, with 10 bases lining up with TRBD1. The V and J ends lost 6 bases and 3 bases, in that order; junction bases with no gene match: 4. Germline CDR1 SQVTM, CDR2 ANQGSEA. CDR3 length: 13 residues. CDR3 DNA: TGCAGCGTAGGGACAGGGGAGGACACTGAAGCTTTCTTT. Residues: CSVGTGEDTEAFF.

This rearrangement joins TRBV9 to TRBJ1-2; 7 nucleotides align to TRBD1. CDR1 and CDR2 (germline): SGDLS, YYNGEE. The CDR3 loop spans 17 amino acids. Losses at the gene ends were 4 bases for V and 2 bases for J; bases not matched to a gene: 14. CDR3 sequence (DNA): TGTGCCAGCAGCTTAAGTGTTAGACAGGGTTCGAACTATGGCTACACCTTC. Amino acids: CASSLSVRQGSNYGYTF. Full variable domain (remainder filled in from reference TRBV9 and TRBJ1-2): DSGVTQTPKHLITATGQRVTLRCSPRSGDLSVYWYQQSLDQGLQFLIQYYNGEERAKGNILERFSAQQFPDLHSELNLSSLELGDSALYFCASSLSVRQGSNYGYTFGSGTRLTVV.

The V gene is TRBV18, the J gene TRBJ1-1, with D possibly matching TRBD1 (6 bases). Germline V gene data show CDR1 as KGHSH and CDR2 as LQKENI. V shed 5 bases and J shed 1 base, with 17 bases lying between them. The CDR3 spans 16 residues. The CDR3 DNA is TGTGCCAGCTCATTTGCAACCGGGACACGGAACACTGAAGCTTTCTTT. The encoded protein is CASSFATGTRNTEAFF.

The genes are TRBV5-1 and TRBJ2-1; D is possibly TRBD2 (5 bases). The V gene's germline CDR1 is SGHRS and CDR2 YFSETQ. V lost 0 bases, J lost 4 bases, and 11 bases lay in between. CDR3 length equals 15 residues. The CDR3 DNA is TGCGCCAGCAGCTTGGCTAACGACTATTACAATGAGCAGTTCTTC. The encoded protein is CASSLANDYYNEQFF. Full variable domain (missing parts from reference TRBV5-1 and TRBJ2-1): KAGVTQTPRYLIKTRGQQVTLSCSPISGHRSVSWYQQTPGQGLQFLFEYFSETQRNKGNFPGRFSGRQFSNSRSEMNVSTLELGDSALYLCASSLANDYYNEQFFGPGTRLTVL.

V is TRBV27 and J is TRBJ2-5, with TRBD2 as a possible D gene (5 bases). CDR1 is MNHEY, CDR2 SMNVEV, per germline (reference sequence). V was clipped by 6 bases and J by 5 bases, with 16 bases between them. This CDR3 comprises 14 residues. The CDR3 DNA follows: TGTGCCAGCAGGAGCGGTAGAGTGAGGGAGACCCAGTACTTC. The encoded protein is CASRSGRVRETQYF.

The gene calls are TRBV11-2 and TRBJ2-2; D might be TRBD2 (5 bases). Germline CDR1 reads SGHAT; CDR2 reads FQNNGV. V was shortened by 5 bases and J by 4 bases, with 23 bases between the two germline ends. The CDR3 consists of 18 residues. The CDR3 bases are TGTGCCAGCAGCCCAGAGGGCAGTTCCCGCCTACTCACCGGGGAGCTGTTTTTT. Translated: CASSPEGSSRLLTGELFF.

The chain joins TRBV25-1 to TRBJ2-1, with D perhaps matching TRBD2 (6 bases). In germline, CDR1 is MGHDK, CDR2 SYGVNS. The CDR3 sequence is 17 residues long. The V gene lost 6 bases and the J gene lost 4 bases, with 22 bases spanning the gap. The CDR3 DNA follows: TGTGCCAGCAGCCACCCCGGTACGACTAGACAATACAATGAGCAGTTCTTC. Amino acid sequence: CASSHPGTTRQYNEQFF.

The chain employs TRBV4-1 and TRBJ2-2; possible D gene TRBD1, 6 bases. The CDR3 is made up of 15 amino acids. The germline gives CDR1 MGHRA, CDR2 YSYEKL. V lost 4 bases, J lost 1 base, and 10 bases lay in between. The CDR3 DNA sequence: TGCGCCAGCAGCCTTGGACAGAGGAACACCGGGGAGCTGTTTTTT. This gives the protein CASSLGQRNTGELFF.

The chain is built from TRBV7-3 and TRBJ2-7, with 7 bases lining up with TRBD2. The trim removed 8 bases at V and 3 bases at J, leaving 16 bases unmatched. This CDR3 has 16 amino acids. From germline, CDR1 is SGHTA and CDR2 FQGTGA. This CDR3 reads CASPERLADGLYEQYV. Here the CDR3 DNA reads TGTGCCAGCCCAGAAAGGCTAGCGGACGGACTCTACGAGCAGTACGTC.

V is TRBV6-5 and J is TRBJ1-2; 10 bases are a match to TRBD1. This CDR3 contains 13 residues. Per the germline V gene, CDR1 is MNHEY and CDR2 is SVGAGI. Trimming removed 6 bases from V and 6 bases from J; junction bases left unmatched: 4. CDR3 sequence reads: CASRATGGNGYTF. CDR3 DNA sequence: TGTGCCAGCAGGGCGACAGGGGGCAATGGCTACACCTTC.

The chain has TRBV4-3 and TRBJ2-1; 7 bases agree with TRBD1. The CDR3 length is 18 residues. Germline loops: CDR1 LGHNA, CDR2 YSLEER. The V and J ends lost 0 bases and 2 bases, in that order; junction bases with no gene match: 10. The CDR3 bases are TGCGCCAGCAGCCAAGAGATAGAGGTGGGACAGACCTACAATGAGCAGTTCTTC. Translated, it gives CASSQEIEVGQTYNEQFF.

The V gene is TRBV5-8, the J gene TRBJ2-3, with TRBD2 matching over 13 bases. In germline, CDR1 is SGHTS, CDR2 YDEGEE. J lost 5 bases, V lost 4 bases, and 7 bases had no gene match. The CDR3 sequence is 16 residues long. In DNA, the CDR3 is TGTGCCAGCAGCCAACTAGCGGGAGGGCCAAGAGATACGCAGTATTTT. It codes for CASSQLAGGPRDTQYF. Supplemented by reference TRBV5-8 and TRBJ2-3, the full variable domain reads EAGVTQSPTHLIKTRGQQATLRCSPISGHTSVYWYQQALGLGLQFLLWYDEGEERNRGNFPPRFSGRQFPNYSSELNVNALELEDSALYLCASSQLAGGPRDTQYFGPGTRLTVL.

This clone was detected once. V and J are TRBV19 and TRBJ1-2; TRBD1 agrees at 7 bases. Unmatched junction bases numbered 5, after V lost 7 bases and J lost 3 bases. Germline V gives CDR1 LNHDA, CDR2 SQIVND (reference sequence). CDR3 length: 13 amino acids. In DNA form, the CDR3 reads TGTGCCAGTACGGACAGGCCCCACTATGGCTACACCTTC. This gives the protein CASTDRPHYGYTF.